This entry is about one T cell receptor beta chain. Using immunoSEQ multiplex PCR, the repertoire was profiled, and TCRdb retains in-frame clones only, with some absent. The data show roughly 15,000 clones, roughly 84% seen once. The record originates from a study of T cell changes during pregnancy in multiple sclerosis. CDR1 and CDR2 (germline): SGHVS, FNYEAQ. Trimming left V 3 bases short and J 10 bases short, with 10 bases between. CDR3 length: 12 amino acids. The chain couples TRBV7-6 to TRBJ2-1; weak D call: TRBD1 (6 bases). The sequence came from a female donor in good health, enrolled as a control in a pregnancy study. The source was CD8+ T cells from peripheral blood mononuclear cells, collected in the third trimester of pregnancy. The CDR3 is CASSFPTGEQFF. CDR3 sequence (DNA): TGTGCCAGCAGCTTCCCGACAGGAGAGCAGTTCTTC.